Sequencing of this TCR beta chain was carried out in a study of T-cell memory formation after mild COVID-19. The CDR3 is 15 residues long. The study, taken as a whole, reports: Researchers report contracting CD4+ clones mostly in CM and EM, with CD8+ clones in EMRA. Day 15 to 85 contracting clones showed balanced CD4/CD8; later expanders leaned CD4+. Some clones that responded were present in memory (sampled pre-infection), which suggests cross-reactive memory joined.

TCRdb ran MiXCR on the 5' RACE reads and lists one entry per CDR3 protein. The sample records fewer than 700,000 distinct CDR3 sequences, about 20% being singletons. This clonotype came up a few times. Its target is unknown. This chain connects TRBV21-1 to TRBJ2-5; the table names TRBD1, a call not compared with the DNA. TRBV21-1 is tagged as a pseudogene. The sequenced sample was PBMCs or a T cell subset sorted from them (not recorded which). This clonotype was obtained from an adult woman who had mild COVID-19 (a few samples of this study predate the infection). Cell type and time point are not known. For the CDR3, the DNA is TGTGCCAGCAGCAAAGCCGGGACAGGGGCCGAGACCCAGTACTTC. This encodes CASSKAGTGAETQYF.